A single sample gave rise to the 17 T cell receptor beta chains below, sequenced in a study of OX40 agonist ivuxolimab in advanced cancers. Here immunoSEQ multiplex PCR was the method, and the copy in TCRdb shows in-frame clones only, minus some. The sample has some 76,000 clones, about 85% seen once. The input for sequencing was CD4+ or CD8+ T cells sorted from blood, taken in a trial of the OX40 agonist ivuxolimab. The receptors were gathered from an adult with an advanced solid tumor such as melanoma, head and neck, liver or kidney cancer.

V and J are TRBV10-3 and TRBJ1-1; the match to TRBD1 covers 10 bases. The CDR3 runs 13 residues. Germline CDR1 ENHRY, CDR2 SYGVKD. V lost 6 bases to trimming and J lost 3 bases; unmatched junction nucleotides: 1. CDR3 protein: CAIRGQGHTEAFF. For the CDR3, the DNA is TGTGCCATCAGGGGACAGGGGCACACTGAAGCTTTCTTT.

This chain uses TRBV5-1 with TRBJ1-2; D perhaps matches TRBD1 (6 bases). CDR1 is SGHRS and CDR2 is YFSETQ in the germline V gene. This CDR3 spans 15 amino acids. The V and J ends lost 0 bases and 5 bases respectively, with 14 bases between them. The chain's CDR3 is CASSLEDTGRYGYTF. CDR3 nucleotide sequence: TGCGCCAGCAGCTTGGAAGATACAGGGAGGTATGGCTACACCTTC. Supplemented by reference TRBV5-1 and TRBJ1-2, the full variable domain reads KAGVTQTPRYLIKTRGQQVTLSCSPISGHRSVSWYQQTPGQGLQFLFEYFSETQRNKGNFPGRFSGRQFSNSRSEMNVSTLELGDSALYLCASSLEDTGRYGYTFGSGTRLTVV.

V gene TRBV28 combines with J gene TRBJ1-1; TRBD1 matches at 7 bases. The junction had 16 bases not matched to a gene; V was cut back by 1 base and J by 11 bases. CDR1 is MDHEN, CDR2 SYDVKM, per germline. CDR3 length equals 16 residues. This chain's CDR3 is CASSLSREPYRGKAFF. CDR3 DNA sequence: TGTGCCAGCAGTTTATCGAGGGAGCCGTACAGGGGAAAGGCTTTCTTT.

This clone was counted once. This chain joins TRBV13 and TRBJ2-1; 11 positions agree with TRBD2. The CDR3 sequence is 16 residues long. Germline-derived CDR1 and CDR2 are PRHDT and FYEKMQ (reference sequence). V shed 5 bases and J 6 bases; nucleotides not matched to a gene: 9. The CDR3 region has the DNA TGTGCCAGCAGCCAAACTAGCGGGAGAGCCCGCAATGAGCAGTTCTTC. Residues: CASSQTSGRARNEQFF.

The chain links TRBV28 to TRBJ2-2; D is possibly TRBD2 (6 bases). CDR1 and CDR2 (germline): MDHEN, SYDVKM. V was cut by 7 bases and J by 3 bases, with 12 bases left in between. The CDR3 consists of 14 residues. CDR3 sequence: CASKSGADTGELFF. The CDR3, as DNA: TGTGCCAGCAAGTCGGGAGCAGACACCGGGGAGCTGTTTTTT. The whole variable domain, remainder taken from reference TRBV28 and TRBJ2-2, is DVKVTQSSRYLVKRTGEKVFLECVQDMDHENMFWYRQDPGLGLRLIYFSYDVKMKEKGDIPEGYSVSREKKERFSLILESASTNQTSMYLCASKSGADTGELFFGEGSRLTVL.

The chain links TRBV28 to TRBJ1-5; 12 bases are shared with TRBD1. The CDR3 consists of 18 residues. Germline-derived CDR1 and CDR2 are MDHEN and SYDVKM. J lost 0 bases, V lost 7 bases, and 10 bases had no gene match. CDR3 protein: CASIDAGQGAYSNQPQHF. In nucleotides, the CDR3 is TGTGCCAGCATAGACGCGGGACAGGGGGCTTATAGCAATCAGCCCCAGCATTTT.

This chain's CDR3 is CASSQAPGRHTEAFF. CDR3 nucleotides: TGCGCCAGCAGCCAAGCCCCCGGACGGCACACTGAAGCTTTCTTT. The chain joins TRBV4-3 to TRBJ1-1; no reliable D call. The CDR3 runs 15 residues. CDR1 is LGHNA and CDR2 is YSLEER in the germline V gene. Trimming took off 1 base at V and 3 bases at J, with 12 bases between the two ends.

The chain carries TRBV6-5 and TRBJ1-3, with D unresolved. CDR1 is MNHEY, CDR2 SVGAGI, per germline. Trimming removed 7 bases at V and 2 bases at J, with 15 bases between. CDR3 length: 15 residues. CDR3 DNA: TGTGCCAGCAAAGGAGCGTCTGGACCTGGAAACACCATATATTTT. This gives the protein CASKGASGPGNTIYF.

This clone was recorded at least ten times. The V call is TRBV7-9, the J call TRBJ1-4, with 8 bases lining up with TRBD1. The germline V gene has CDR1 SEHNR and CDR2 FQNEAQ (reference sequence). This CDR3 spans 15 amino acids. Trimming at V came to 4 bases and at J to 7 bases, leaving 8 bases not matched to a gene. Written as DNA, the CDR3 is TGTGCCAGCAGCTCTACAGGGGGGGAAGGTGAAAAACTGTTTTTT. Protein: CASSSTGGEGEKLFF.

The J gene is TRBJ1-4, the V gene TRBV28; tentatively, D is TRBD1 (6 bases). Trimming cost V 4 bases and J 5 bases, with 11 bases left between them. The germline V gene has CDR1 MDHEN and CDR2 SYDVKM. The CDR3 spans 14 residues. The CDR3 loop reads CASSSRGENEKLFF. CDR3 nucleotide sequence: TGTGCCAGCAGTTCCAGGGGCGAGAATGAAAAACTGTTTTTT. Full variable domain (remainder filled in from reference TRBV28 and TRBJ1-4): DVKVTQSSRYLVKRTGEKVFLECVQDMDHENMFWYRQDPGLGLRLIYFSYDVKMKEKGDIPEGYSVSREKKERFSLILESASTNQTSMYLCASSSRGENEKLFFGSGTQLSVL.

V usage is TRBV5-5 and J usage is TRBJ1-1, with D hard to call. The CDR3 has 14 amino acids. Germline CDR1 is SGHKS and CDR2 is YYEKEE (reference sequence). V was shortened by 1 base and J by 1 base, with 8 bases between the two germline ends. CDR3: CASSLFPENTEAFF. The CDR3 DNA sequence: TGTGCCAGCAGCTTGTTTCCGGAGAACACTGAAGCTTTCTTT.

The sample holds one count of this clone. The chain has TRBV7-3 and TRBJ2-7; 8 nucleotides agree with TRBD2. The CDR3 runs 16 residues. Germline loops: CDR1 SGHTA, CDR2 FQGTGA. The trim removed 2 bases at V and 5 bases at J, leaving 11 bases unmatched. The CDR3, as DNA: TGTGCCAGCAGCTTAGAATGGGGACTAGGAGAGGACGAGCAGTACTTC. Protein product: CASSLEWGLGEDEQYF.

This chain uses TRBV9 with TRBJ2-1, with D unresolved. The CDR3 is 17 amino acids. Trimming cost V 1 base and J 4 bases, with 18 bases left between them. Germline CDR1 and CDR2: SGDLS and YYNGEE. In DNA form, the CDR3 reads TGTGCCAGCAGCGTAAACCCTCCCGGCGCGGAGTACAATGAGCAGTTCTTC. This encodes CASSVNPPGAEYNEQFF.

The chain combines TRBV6-5 with TRBJ1-5; D ambiguous. The length of the CDR3 is 13 residues. V lost 6 bases to trimming and J lost 7 bases, with 13 bases between them. The germline gives CDR1 MNHEY, CDR2 SVGAGI. DNA of the CDR3: TGTGCCAGCAGAGGACGGCATGGGCAGCCCCAGCATTTT. Translated, it gives CASRGRHGQPQHF.

The chain recombines TRBV5-1 with TRBJ1-6, with D uncertain. Trimming removed 2 bases from V and 7 bases from J, with 13 bases in between. The CDR3 length is 15 residues. Germline values: CDR1 SGHRS, CDR2 YFSETQ. CDR3 in amino acids: CASSLFSDVNSPLHF. CDR3 nucleotide sequence: TGCGCCAGCAGCTTATTTTCGGACGTGAATTCACCCCTCCACTTT.

This chain connects TRBV28 to TRBJ2-7; possible D gene TRBD1, 6 bases. CDR1 is MDHEN, CDR2 SYDVKM, per germline. Trimming pared 6 bases from V and 6 bases from J, leaving 18 bases between. CDR3 length: 14 amino acids. The CDR3 here is CASREQGPRGEQYF. The CDR3 nucleotides read TGTGCCAGCAGGGAACAGGGTCCGAGAGGCGAGCAGTACTTC.

For this clone: One end of the junction does not line up with germline, which may come from a read error. The chain couples TRBV7-7 to TRBJ2-5, with 12 bases matching TRBD2. The CDR3 is 18 amino acids. Germline CDR1 is SSHAT and CDR2 is FNYEAQ (reference sequence). CDR3 sequence reads: CASSLGGLAGGHLETQYF. The DNA of the CDR3 is TGTGCTAGCAGCTTGGGAGGGCTAGCGGGGGGGCATTTGGAGACCCAGTACTTC.